The clone carrying this TCR beta chain appeared a few times. Antigen: not known. The CDR3 loop spans 15 amino acids. CDR1 and CDR2 from the germline V gene are SGHVS and FQNEAQ. V shed 5 bases and J 5 bases; nucleotides not matched to a gene: 10. The sample originates from a study of T cell repertoires in cytomegalovirus infection. TCRdb independently ran MiXCR on the reads; one entry per CDR3 protein. The table shows about 6,100 distinct CDR3 sequences, with about half occurring only once. Findings and caveats of the study: Ex vivo, HLA-C-restricted CMV-specific TCR beta clonotypes prevailed over the rest of the response.

V and J are TRBV7-8 and TRBJ2-3; 7 bases match TRBD2. Input material: PBMCs, sequenced either directly or after in vitro stimulation (not recorded which). The receptor was isolated from a human donor in good health (CMV status not recorded). Some clones in this sample may be carry-over from other donors' samples. CDR3 bases: TGTGCCAGCAGCCGTACTAGCGTAGGAGGAGATACGCAGTATTTT. This sequence encodes CASSRTSVGGDTQYF.